The rows below give T cell receptor beta chains drawn from one sample of a study of shared clonotypes between healthy human individuals. Sequencing used immunoSEQ multiplex PCR; TCRdb keeps in-frame clones, though not all of them. The table has roughly 1.5 million clones, 98% seen once. Sequenced: naive CD4+ T cells sorted from blood. The origin of the receptors is a man under 40 in good health. CDR3s leave out the opening cysteine and the closing phenylalanine or tryptophan. A D gene is named only where the DNA matches it firmly.

V gene	D gene	J gene	CDR3 protein
TRBV28	TRBD2	TRBJ2-1	ASSFSLAGGKNEQF
TRBV29-1	-	TRBJ2-5	SVVVGRHQETQY
TRBV4-2	TRBD2	TRBJ2-5	ASSQGTSGNGETQY
TRBV27	-	TRBJ2-7	ASSINTREQY
TRBV19	-	TRBJ1-5	ASSIRDYSNQPQH
TRBV5-4	-	TRBJ1-2	ASSTPGSANYGYT
TRBV10-3	-	TRBJ1-2	AISDPSNGGYT
TRBV11-2	TRBD2	TRBJ2-7	ASSLASTSGQQYEQY
TRBV18	-	TRBJ2-7	ASSRERSYEQY
TRBV29-1	TRBD1	TRBJ1-2	SVAGQENYGYT
TRBV11-2	TRBD2	TRBJ2-3	ASGLAQVTDTQY
TRBV9	TRBD1	TRBJ1-2	ASSKNRGGYT
TRBV27	TRBD2	TRBJ2-7	ASSETSGRWYEQY
TRBV29-1	TRBD1	TRBJ2-5	SVALNRGSQETQY
TRBV7-9	-	TRBJ2-5	ASSFIGSTQY
TRBV29-1	-	TRBJ2-3	SVTGRNTDTQY
TRBV28	-	TRBJ2-1	ASRSGQGGFDEQF
TRBV2	-	TRBJ2-3	ASSDLVYSTDTQY
TRBV5-6	TRBD2	TRBJ2-1	ASSLQGTSGRNEQF
TRBV6-5	-	TRBJ1-1	ASSSTGTSRGAF
TRBV7-8	-	TRBJ2-3	ASSLGLGTDTQY
TRBV28	-	TRBJ1-4	ASSQALGMVANEKLF
TRBV6-5	-	TRBJ1-1	ASEQGLNTEAF
TRBV6-1	TRBD2	TRBJ2-1	ASRPLAGVGNEQF
TRBV6-1	-	TRBJ2-1	ASSAQRDTLYNEQF
TRBV6-6	-	TRBJ2-7	ASTPPGSYEQY
TRBV19	-	TRBJ2-5	ASSIGGAKSKTQY
TRBV27	TRBD1	TRBJ1-2	ASSSGGTKGFNYGYT
TRBV19	-	TRBJ2-1	ASSSREYYNEQF
TRBV10-3	TRBD1	TRBJ2-2	AISFDRDTGELF
TRBV5-1	-	TRBJ2-3	ASSQSDPGLADTQY
TRBV5-6	-	TRBJ2-3	ASSRDLSTDTQY
TRBV4-2	TRBD2	TRBJ2-7	ASSPGTNFYEQY
TRBV5-1	TRBD1	TRBJ2-2	ASSPRTGTNTGELF
TRBV6-1	-	TRBJ1-4	ASSDPRNINEKLF
TRBV19	TRBD1	TRBJ1-5	ASLDLLRGTGDQPQH
TRBV18	-	TRBJ2-1	ASSPQVGYNEQF
TRBV6-5	-	TRBJ1-5	ASSRQLSQPQH
TRBV5-1	TRBD1	TRBJ2-7	ASSDGGTGPYEQY
TRBV10-1	-	TRBJ2-1	ASRTRDDSYNEQF
TRBV6-1	-	TRBJ2-7	ATSSGGIEQY
TRBV7-2	-	TRBJ1-1	ASSFLAEAF
TRBV13	TRBD1	TRBJ1-1	ASSPRGRGSGGAF
TRBV19	TRBD1	TRBJ2-6	ASWDRGLSGANVLT
TRBV28	TRBD1	TRBJ1-1	ASSFDRGLHYEAF
TRBV5-1	TRBD2	TRBJ2-5	ASSLGASGLQETQY